This TCR beta chain was obtained from a study of long-term antiretroviral therapy in people with HIV. Researchers report immunoSEQ v3.0 was run at survey level. Clones were read by immunoSEQ multiplex PCR, and TCRdb kept only the in-frame ones, dropping some. The sample gives 10,000 or so clones, 70% to 75% of which show up once; more than 10% is in the top ten. CDR1 is MDHEN, CDR2 SYDVKM, per germline. The CDR3 has 16 amino acids. Losses at the gene ends were 6 bases for V and 7 bases for J; bases not matched to a gene: 15. The sequence was obtained from a man aged 35-49 years with HIV. Sequenced here: unsorted PBMCs, sampled roughly 3 years before starting antiretroviral therapy. The chain links TRBV28 to TRBJ2-5; 9 nucleotides match TRBD2. CDR3: CASSPAGGTTRPTQYF. DNA for the CDR3: TGTGCCAGCAGCCCGGCGGGAGGGACAACGCGCCCGACCCAGTACTTC.